This T cell receptor (beta chain) was sequenced in a study of spatial heterogeneity in lung cancer. Study as a whole: Raw-read counts averaged over ten per unique TCR and UMI combination.

This CDR3 comprises 14 residues. The germline gives CDR1 SEHNR, CDR2 FQNEAQ (reference sequence). V gave up 5 bases and J gave up 3 bases; unmatched junction bases: 6. This clonotype was detected ten times or more. Time point denoted: sample taken at primary tumor resection. Sequencing covered unsorted whole RNA taken from tumor, nontumor lung or frozen PBMC. TCRdb fed the 5' RACE reads into MiXCR, producing one record per CDR3 protein. The data hold around 87,000 distinct CDR3 sequences, with 12% observed a single time. The chain combines TRBV7-9 with TRBJ2-7, with TRBD2 matching 8 bases. The material sequenced was PBMCs, taken at surgery. The receptor comes from a male donor with early-stage non-small cell lung cancer. DNA of the CDR3: TGTGCCAGCAGCCCTCCGGGACTAGGCTACGAGCAGTACTTC. It codes for CASSPPGLGYEQYF.